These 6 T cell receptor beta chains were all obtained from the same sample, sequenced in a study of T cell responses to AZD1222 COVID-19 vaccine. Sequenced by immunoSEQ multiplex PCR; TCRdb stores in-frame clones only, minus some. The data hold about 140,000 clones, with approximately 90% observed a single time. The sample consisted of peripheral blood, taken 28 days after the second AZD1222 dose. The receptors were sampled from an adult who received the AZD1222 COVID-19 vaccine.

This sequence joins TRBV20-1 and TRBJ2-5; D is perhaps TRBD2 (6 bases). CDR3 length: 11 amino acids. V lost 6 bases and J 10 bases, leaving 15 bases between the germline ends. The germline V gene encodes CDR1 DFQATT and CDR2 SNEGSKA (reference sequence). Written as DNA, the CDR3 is TGCAGTGCCAAGTGGAGGGCCGACCAGTACTTC. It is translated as CSAKWRADQYF.

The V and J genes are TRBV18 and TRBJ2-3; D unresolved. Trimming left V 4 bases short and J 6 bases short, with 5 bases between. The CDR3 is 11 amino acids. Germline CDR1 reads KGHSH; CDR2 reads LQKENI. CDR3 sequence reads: CASSRGDTQYF. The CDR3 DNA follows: TGTGCCAGCTCACGAGGTGATACGCAGTATTTT. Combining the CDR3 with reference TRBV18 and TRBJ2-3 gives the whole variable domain NAGVMQNPRHLVRRRGQEARLRCSPMKGHSHVYWYRQLPEEGLKFMVYLQKENIIDESGMPKERFSAEFPKEGPSILRIQQVVRGDSAAYFCASSRGDTQYFGPGTRLTVL.

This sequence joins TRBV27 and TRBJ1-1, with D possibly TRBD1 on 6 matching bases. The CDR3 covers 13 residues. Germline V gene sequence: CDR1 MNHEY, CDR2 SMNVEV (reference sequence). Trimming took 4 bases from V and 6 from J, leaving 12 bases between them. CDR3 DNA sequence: TGTGCCAGCAGTTCCACGGGGGCTGCTGAAGCTTTCTTT. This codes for CASSSTGAAEAFF.

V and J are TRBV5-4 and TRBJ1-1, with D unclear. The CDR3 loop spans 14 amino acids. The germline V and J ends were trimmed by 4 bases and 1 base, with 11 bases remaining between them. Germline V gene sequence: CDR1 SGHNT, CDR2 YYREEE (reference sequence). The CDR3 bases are TGTGCCAGCAGCCATAGGAAGGGGAACACTGAAGCTTTCTTT. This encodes CASSHRKGNTEAFF.

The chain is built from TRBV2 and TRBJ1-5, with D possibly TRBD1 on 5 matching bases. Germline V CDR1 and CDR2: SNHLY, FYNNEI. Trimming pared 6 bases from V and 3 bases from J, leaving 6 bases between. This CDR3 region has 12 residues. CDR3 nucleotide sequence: TGTGCCAGCAGAGGACACAATCAGCCCCAGCATTTT. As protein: CASRGHNQPQHF.

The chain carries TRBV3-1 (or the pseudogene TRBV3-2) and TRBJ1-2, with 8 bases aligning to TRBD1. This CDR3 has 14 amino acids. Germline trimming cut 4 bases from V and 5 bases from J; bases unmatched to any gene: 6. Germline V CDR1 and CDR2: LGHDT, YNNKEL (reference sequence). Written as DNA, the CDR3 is TGTGCCAGCAGCCTGGACAGGGAATTATATGGCTACACCTTC. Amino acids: CASSLDRELYGYTF.